The 30 T cell receptor beta chains listed next were all sequenced from one sample in a study of blood T cell repertoires in COVID-19. Clones were read by immunoSEQ multiplex PCR, and TCRdb kept only the in-frame ones, dropping some. The repertoire has over 200,000 clones, roughly 80% of them found once; the top ten carry around 2.6%. Sequenced material: peripheral blood. The receptors were gathered from a woman between 70 and 85 years old with active or convalescent COVID-19.

The J gene is TRBJ1-4, the V gene TRBV7-9, with 7 bases matching TRBD1. The germline gives CDR1 SEHNR, CDR2 FQNEAQ (reference sequence). V was pared by 5 bases and J by 5 bases, with 2 bases of the junction left unmatched. The CDR3 is 13 amino acids. The CDR3 DNA follows: TGTGCCAGCAGCCGAGGGGGCAATGAAAAACTGTTTTTT. Translating gives CASSRGGNEKLFF.

This clone was seen once. This chain connects TRBV6-5 to TRBJ2-3; TRBD1 agrees at 9 bases. This CDR3 region has 15 residues. Per germline, CDR1 MNHEY and CDR2 SVGAGI. V dropped 3 bases and J dropped 3; count of bases not matched to a gene: 4. This CDR3 is CASSYPGQGTDTQYF. CDR3 sequence (DNA): TGTGCCAGCAGTTATCCGGGACAGGGAACAGATACGCAGTATTTT.

The CDR3 coding sequence is TGTGCCAGCAGTCCAGGGAATCTAGGGGACACCATATATTTT. Translated: CASSPGNLGDTIYF. This chain joins TRBV28 and TRBJ1-3, with D possibly matching TRBD1 (5 bases). V was cut by 5 bases and J by 8 bases, with 16 bases left in between. There are 14 residues in the CDR3. Germline CDR1 is MDHEN and CDR2 is SYDVKM.

CDR3 coding DNA: TGTGCCAGTAAGACAGCCCTCGCGCGGAACACTGAAGCTTTCTTT. This sequence encodes CASKTALARNTEAFF. The rearrangement joins TRBV19 to TRBJ1-1; possible D gene TRBD1, 5 bases. The CDR3 runs 15 residues. The V and J ends lost 7 bases and 1 base respectively, with 16 bases between them. Germline V gives CDR1 LNHDA, CDR2 SQIVND (reference sequence).

The chain has TRBV5-4 and TRBJ2-7, with TRBD2 matching over 9 bases. CDR3 size: 16 residues. CDR1 is SGHNT and CDR2 is YYREEE in the germline V gene (reference sequence). Germline trimming cut 3 bases from V and 2 bases from J; bases unmatched to any gene: 9. The CDR3 reads CASSSTSAGGPYEQYF. DNA of the CDR3: TGTGCCAGCAGCTCTACGTCAGCGGGAGGACCCTACGAGCAGTACTTC. Together with reference TRBV5-4 and TRBJ2-7, the CDR3 gives the full variable domain: ETGVTQSPTHLIKTRGQQVTLRCSSQSGHNTVSWYQQALGQGPQFIFQYYREEENGRGNFPPRFSGLQFPNYSSELNVNALELDDSALYLCASSSTSAGGPYEQYFGPGTRLTVT.

This clone has a handful of counts. V gene TRBV28 combines with J gene TRBJ1-6, with unresolved D. CDR1 and CDR2 (germline): MDHEN, SYDVKM. CDR3 length equals 12 residues. Trimming shortened V by 8 bases and J by 6 bases, and 8 bases separated the two germline ends. CDR3 nucleotide sequence: TGTGCCAGCCAAGGGAGTAATTCACCCCTCCACTTT. Protein: CASQGSNSPLHF.

This chain connects TRBV7-9 to TRBJ1-6; D remains ambiguous. The germline gives CDR1 SEHNR, CDR2 FQNEAQ (reference sequence). The V gene lost 4 bases and the J gene lost 0 bases, with 7 bases spanning the gap. The CDR3 runs 15 residues. The CDR3 DNA reads TGTGCCAGCAGCTCGCTGAGCTCCTATAATTCACCCCTCCACTTT. It yields the protein CASSSLSSYNSPLHF.

V and J are TRBV6-6 and TRBJ2-3, with 8 bases identical to TRBD1. The germline gives CDR1 MNHNY, CDR2 SVGAGI (reference sequence). CDR3 length: 18 amino acids. V was pared by 5 bases and J by 4 bases, with 17 bases of the junction left unmatched. The CDR3 DNA reads TGTGCCAGCAGTCGGGTTGGTATAGCGACAGGGGATCCAGATACGCAGTATTTT. Encoded protein: CASSRVGIATGDPDTQYF.

The gene calls are TRBV27 and TRBJ1-5; TRBD1 aligns across 11 bases. Germline V gives CDR1 MNHEY, CDR2 SMNVEV (reference sequence). The length of the CDR3 is 16 residues. Losses at the gene ends were 6 bases for V and 1 base for J; bases not matched to a gene: 5. The chain's CDR3 is CASRGQGARSNQPQHF. The CDR3 coding sequence is TGTGCCAGCAGAGGACAGGGGGCGCGGAGCAATCAGCCCCAGCATTTT.

The chain links TRBV7-8 to TRBJ1-6; D gene uncertain. This CDR3 comprises 15 residues. Trimming stripped 4 bases from V and 9 bases from J, with 16 bases between. Germline assignment: CDR1 SGHVS and CDR2 FQNEAQ. CDR3 region: CASSSYPTASSPLHF. The CDR3 DNA reads TGTGCCAGCAGCTCCTATCCGACTGCTTCTTCACCCCTCCACTTT.

This chain connects TRBV5-4 to TRBJ2-5; TRBD1 matches 8 bases. CDR3 size: 14 residues. Germline assignment: CDR1 SGHNT and CDR2 YYREEE (reference sequence). Trimming removed 4 bases from V and 0 bases from J; junction bases left unmatched: 2. CDR3 sequence (DNA): TGTGCCAGCAGCAAGACAGGGGACCAAGAGACCCAGTACTTC. As protein: CASSKTGDQETQYF.

The rearrangement uses TRBV18 and TRBJ1-2; tentative D call: TRBD1 (5 bases). Per the germline V gene, CDR1 is KGHSH and CDR2 is LQKENI. This CDR3 has 15 residues. Between the trimmed V and J ends, which lost 6 bases and 6 bases, there was a span of 20 bases. The CDR3 protein is CASSHPQEGGDGYTF. CDR3 nucleotide sequence: TGTGCCAGCTCGCACCCCCAGGAAGGAGGGGATGGCTACACCTTC.

This clone was observed a few times. V is TRBV10-1 and J is TRBJ2-3; 7 bases line up with TRBD2. Germline CDR1 and CDR2: WNHNN and SYGVQD (reference sequence). The CDR3 spans 15 residues. V shed 6 bases and J 3 bases; nucleotides not matched to a gene: 9. CDR3 nucleotide sequence: TGCGCCAGCAGGGGCCCGGGAGGACGGACAGATACGCAGTATTTT. Residues: CASRGPGGRTDTQYF.

This clone was picked up a small number of times. The V call is TRBV10-1, the J call TRBJ1-1, with a possible D match to TRBD1 (5 bases). The germline V gene has CDR1 WNHNN and CDR2 SYGVQD (reference sequence). Trimming left V 6 bases short and J 3 bases short, with 11 bases between. The CDR3 runs 13 residues. The CDR3 DNA follows: TGCGCCAGCAGGCCTGAAGGGGACACTGAAGCTTTCTTT. It yields the protein CASRPEGDTEAFF.

This chain joins TRBV10-1 and TRBJ1-5; D is unclear. CDR1 and CDR2 from the germline V gene are WNHNN and SYGVQD (reference sequence). This CDR3 has 13 amino acids. Trimming took off 3 bases at V and 3 bases at J, with 6 bases between the two ends. CDR3 sequence (DNA): TGCGCCAGCAGTGATCAGGTCAATCAGCCCCAGCATTTT. This encodes CASSDQVNQPQHF.

The sample holds one count of this clone. The chain carries TRBV12-3 or TRBV12-4 and TRBJ1-5; TRBD1 is a possible D gene (5 bases). The CDR3 is made up of 13 amino acids. V was trimmed by 6 bases and J by 7 bases, leaving 13 bases between them. CDR3 sequence: CASSLRRGQPQHF. Here the CDR3 DNA reads TGTGCCAGCAGCCTCAGGAGGGGACAGCCCCAGCATTTT.

The chain is built from TRBV5-1 and TRBJ2-6; possibly TRBD1 for D (5 bases). Germline CDR1 is SGHRS and CDR2 is YFSETQ. Trimming pared 2 bases from V and 0 bases from J, leaving 9 bases between. The CDR3 sequence is 16 residues long. CDR3 DNA: TGCGCCAGCAGCTTCTTACAGGCCTCTGGGGCCAACGTCCTGACTTTC. Translating it yields CASSFLQASGANVLTF.

This chain joins TRBV7-2 and TRBJ2-2, with D unclear. The CDR3 spans 12 residues. Germline CDR1 SGHTA, CDR2 FQGNSA. V was cut by 5 bases and J by 3 bases, with 4 bases left in between. As DNA, the CDR3 is TGTGCCAGCAGCCCCTACACCGGGGAGCTGTTTTTT. Its protein is CASSPYTGELFF.

The chain joins TRBV6-6 to TRBJ1-6, with 8 positions matching TRBD1. This CDR3 is built from 14 residues. The V and J ends lost 8 bases and 7 bases, in that order; junction bases with no gene match: 7. The germline V gene has CDR1 MNHNY and CDR2 SVGAGI (reference sequence). DNA of the CDR3: TGTGCCAGCGGGAGACAGGGGAAGAATTCACCCCTCCACTTT. Translated, it gives CASGRQGKNSPLHF.

The chain links TRBV7-2 to TRBJ1-1; 10 bases match TRBD1. From germline, CDR1 is SGHTA and CDR2 FQGNSA. Germline trimming cut 5 bases from V and 0 bases from J; bases unmatched to any gene: 3. There are 15 residues in the CDR3. DNA for the CDR3: TGTGCCAGCAGCGACAGGGGGCCCTTGAACACTGAAGCTTTCTTT. Protein sequence: CASSDRGPLNTEAFF.

This clone showed up just a few times. The chain has TRBV30 and TRBJ1-2, with a tentative D call TRBD1 (5 bases). This CDR3 is 16 amino acids long. Trimming pared 4 bases from V and 3 bases from J, leaving 21 bases between. The germline CDR1 and CDR2 sequences are GTSNPN and SVGIG (reference sequence). This chain's CDR3 is CAWTWGERTLDYGYTF. DNA for the CDR3: TGTGCCTGGACGTGGGGGGAGCGGACCCTCGACTATGGCTACACCTTC.

With regard to this clone: An end of the junction does not agree with germline; a read error may underlie this. V and J are TRBV5-8 and TRBJ2-7; 9 bases map to TRBD1. The germline CDR1 and CDR2 sequences are SGHTS and YDEGEE. CDR3 length: 14 amino acids. Here the CDR3 reads CASSFNPLRTGAIF. CDR3 bases: TGTGCCAGCAGCTTCAACCCTCTGCGGACAGGGGCTATATTC.

To note about this clone: This sample includes further DNA sequences coding for the same CDR3. The gene calls are TRBV9 and TRBJ2-5; TRBD1 agrees at 10 bases. This CDR3 is 15 amino acids long. Per the germline V gene, CDR1 is SGDLS and CDR2 is YYNGEE. Germline trimming cut 0 bases from V and 4 bases from J; bases unmatched to any gene: 3. CDR3 sequence (DNA): TGTGCCAGCAGCGTAGTCGGGACAGGGGTAGAGACCCAGTACTTC. Its protein is CASSVVGTGVETQYF.

The rearrangement uses TRBV4-3 and TRBJ2-7; 7 bases match TRBD2. The length of the CDR3 is 13 residues. J lost 5 bases, V lost 3 bases, and 4 bases had no gene match. Per germline, CDR1 LGHNA and CDR2 YSLEER. CDR3 sequence (DNA): TGCGCCAGCAGCCAGGGGGGGGTCCACGAGCAGTACTTC. Its protein is CASSQGGVHEQYF.

This chain links TRBV5-6 with TRBJ1-3; weak D call: TRBD1 (5 bases). Trimming stripped 4 bases from V and 0 bases from J, with 11 bases between. CDR3 length: 15 residues. CDR1 SGHDT and CDR2 YYEEEE come from the germline V gene. CDR3 sequence: CASSIQALSGNTIYF. CDR3 coding DNA: TGTGCCAGCAGCATACAGGCCCTCTCTGGAAACACCATATATTTT.

The gene calls are TRBV5-4 and TRBJ1-1; weak D call: TRBD1 (5 bases). Germline assignment: CDR1 SGHNT and CDR2 YYREEE (reference sequence). The ends were cut back, 4 bases at V and 4 bases at J, with 17 bases in the middle. The CDR3 runs to 15 residues. For the CDR3, the DNA is TGTGCCAGCAGCCCTAAGGGGAAGGTGGGCACTGAAGCTTTCTTT. It specifies CASSPKGKVGTEAFF. Based on the CDR3 plus reference TRBV5-4 and TRBJ1-1, the full variable domain is ETGVTQSPTHLIKTRGQQVTLRCSSQSGHNTVSWYQQALGQGPQFIFQYYREEENGRGNFPPRFSGLQFPNYSSELNVNALELDDSALYLCASSPKGKVGTEAFFGQGTRLTVV.

The chain combines TRBV6-2 or TRBV6-3 with TRBJ1-5, with a possible D match to TRBD1 (6 bases). This CDR3 region has 14 residues. Looked up from germline, CDR1 is MNHEY and CDR2 is SVGEGT. Between the trimmed V and J ends, which lost 5 bases and 2 bases, there was a span of 10 bases. The CDR3 spells CASSSSGGNQPQHF. Here the CDR3 DNA reads TGTGCCAGCAGTAGTTCAGGGGGCAATCAGCCCCAGCATTTT.

The rearrangement links TRBV19 to TRBJ1-5; D not resolved. The CDR3 spans 16 residues. The V end lost 1 base, the J end lost 7 bases, and 17 bases lay between the germline ends. Germline CDR1 is LNHDA and CDR2 is SQIVND (reference sequence). The DNA for the CDR3 is TGTGCCAGTAGTATAGGGCCGGGGATAGGGTCACAGCCCCAGCATTTT. This codes for CASSIGPGIGSQPQHF. Full variable domain (missing parts from reference TRBV19 and TRBJ1-5): DGGITQSPKYLFRKEGQNVTLSCEQNLNHDAMYWYRQDPGQGLRLIYYSQIVNDFQKGDIAEGYSVSREKKESFPLTVTSAQKNPTAFYLCASSIGPGIGSQPQHFGDGTRLSIL.

The chain is built from TRBV6-5 and TRBJ2-1; the match to TRBD2 covers 9 bases. The CDR3 is made up of 15 amino acids. The V and J ends lost 2 bases and 10 bases, in that order; junction bases with no gene match: 9. The germline V gene has CDR1 MNHEY and CDR2 SVGAGI. CDR3 nucleotide sequence: TGTGCCAGCAGTTACGGGCGGGGGGGCGAAGGAGAGCAGTTCTTC. This gives the protein CASSYGRGGEGEQFF.

The rearrangement joins TRBV9 to TRBJ2-2, with 10 nucleotides matching TRBD2. CDR3 length: 16 residues. V lost 7 bases to trimming and J lost 3 bases; unmatched junction nucleotides: 9. Germline loops: CDR1 SGDLS, CDR2 YYNGEE. Here the CDR3 reads CASRGLAGVHTGELFF. CDR3 bases: TGTGCCAGCCGGGGGCTAGCGGGAGTGCACACCGGGGAGCTGTTTTTT.